This TCR beta chain was captured by sequencing in a study of vaccination and CD4 T cells after COVID-19. Across the study: The convalescents included six males and four females, and among them two were Hispanic while seven were Caucasian. Some control cultures received a CEFX pool, which served as the positive control. Others received an HIV-1 Nef pool or no peptide. Study-level points and caveats: In convalescent patients, a median about 86% of post-vaccine SARS-CoV-2-reactive clones appeared only after vaccination.

Cultured CD4+ T-cell DNA underwent Oncomine TCR Beta short-read sequencing. TCRdb re-analysed the PCR reads in MiXCR, keeping a single row per CDR3 protein. Among 8,500 to 10,000 distinct CDR3 sequences listed, around 60% were seen once. Germline-derived CDR1 and CDR2 are SGHVS and FNYEAQ. The length of the CDR3 is 14 residues. Trimming stripped 5 bases from V and 0 bases from J, with 10 bases between. Indicated treatment: roughly 10-day PBMC culture with coronavirus spike peptide pools or control peptides (ViraFEST assay). The collection of CD4+ T cells from the unexposed donor took place before the COVID-19 pandemic (2011-2018). Antigen-specific T cells were expanded with peptide pools by ViraFEST, and TCRs were then sequenced. This clonotype was picked up a small number of times. The antigen is not known.

The sequence derives from a human donor in good health. Sequenced: CD4+ T cells from blood, cultured in vitro. The chain is built from TRBV7-6 and TRBJ1-1, with a weak D call TRBD1 (6 bases). The CDR3 bases are TGTGCCAGCAGCCGTCAGGGGATGAACACTGAAGCTTTCTTT. Translated: CASSRQGMNTEAFF.